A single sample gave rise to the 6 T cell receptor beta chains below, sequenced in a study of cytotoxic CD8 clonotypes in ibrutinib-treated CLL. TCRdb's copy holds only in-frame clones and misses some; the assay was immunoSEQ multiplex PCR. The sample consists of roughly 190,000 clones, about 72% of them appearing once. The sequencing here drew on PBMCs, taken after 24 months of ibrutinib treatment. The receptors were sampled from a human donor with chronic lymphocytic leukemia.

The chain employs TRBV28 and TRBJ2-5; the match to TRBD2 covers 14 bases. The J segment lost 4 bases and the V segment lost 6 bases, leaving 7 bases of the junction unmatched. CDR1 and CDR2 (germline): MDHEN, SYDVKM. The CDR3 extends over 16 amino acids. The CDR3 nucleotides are TGTGCCAGCAGCTCGGGACTAGCGGGAGTTATAGAGACCCAGTACTTC. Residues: CASSSGLAGVIETQYF.

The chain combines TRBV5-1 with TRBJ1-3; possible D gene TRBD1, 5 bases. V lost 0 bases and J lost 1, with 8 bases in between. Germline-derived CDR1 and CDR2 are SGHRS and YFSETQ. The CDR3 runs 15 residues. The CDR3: CASSLGGGSGNTIYF. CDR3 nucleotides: TGCGCCAGCAGCTTGGGGGGCGGATCTGGAAACACCATATATTTT.

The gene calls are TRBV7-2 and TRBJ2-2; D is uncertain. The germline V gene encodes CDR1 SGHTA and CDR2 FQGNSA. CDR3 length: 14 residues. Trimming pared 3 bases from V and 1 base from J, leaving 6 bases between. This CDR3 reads CASSFARNTGELFF. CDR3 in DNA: TGTGCCAGCAGCTTTGCACGGAACACCGGGGAGCTGTTTTTT. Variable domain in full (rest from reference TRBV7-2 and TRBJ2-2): GAGVSQSPSNKVTEKGKDVELRCDPISGHTALYWYRQSLGQGLEFLIYFQGNSAPDKSGLPSDRFSAERTGGSVSTLTIQRTQQEDSAVYLCASSFARNTGELFFGEGSRLTVL.

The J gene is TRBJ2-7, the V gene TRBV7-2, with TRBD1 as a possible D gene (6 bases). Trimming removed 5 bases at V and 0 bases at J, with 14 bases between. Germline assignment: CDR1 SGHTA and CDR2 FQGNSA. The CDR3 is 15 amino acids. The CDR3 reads CASSTALGHSYEQYF. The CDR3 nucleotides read TGTGCCAGCAGCACGGCCCTGGGACACTCCTACGAGCAGTACTTC.

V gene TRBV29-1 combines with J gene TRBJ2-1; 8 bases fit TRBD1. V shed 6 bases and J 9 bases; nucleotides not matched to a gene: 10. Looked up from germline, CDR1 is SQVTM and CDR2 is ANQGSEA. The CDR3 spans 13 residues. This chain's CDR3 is CSVFTRGRGEQFF. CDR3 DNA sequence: TGCAGCGTATTTACCAGGGGGCGAGGTGAGCAGTTCTTC.

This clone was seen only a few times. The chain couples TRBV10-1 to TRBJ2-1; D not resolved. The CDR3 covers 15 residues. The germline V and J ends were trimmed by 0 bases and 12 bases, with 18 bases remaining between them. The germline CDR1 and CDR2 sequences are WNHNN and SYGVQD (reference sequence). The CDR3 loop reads CASSESVQRVVRQFF. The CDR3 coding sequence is TGCGCCAGCAGTGAGTCCGTCCAACGCGTCGTTAGGCAGTTCTTC.